The present entry profiles one T cell receptor beta chain with its context. Its antigen is undetermined. The data were taken from a study of CD8+ T cells in alopecia areata. Overall study findings and caveats: Many expanded lesional clones stayed in scalp and blood while on tofacitinib. Normal skin's resident alphabeta T cells are sequenced alongside lesional scalp T cells.

Treatment defined: oral pan-JAK inhibitor, 5-10 mg twice daily. RNA extraction and reverse transcription yielded cDNA as sequencing template. Clones were read by immunoSEQ multiplex PCR, and TCRdb kept only the in-frame ones, dropping some. The data show over 150,000 clones, with approximately 60% seen just once and approximately 15% held by the top ten. The CDR3 has 14 residues. Trimming shortened V by 10 bases and J by 0 bases, and 14 bases separated the two germline ends. CDR1 and CDR2 (germline): SEHNR, FQNEAQ (reference sequence). The source of this sequence is a human donor with alopecia areata. The sample here was CD4+ T cells sorted from blood, taken at week 24, from a patient treated with tofacitinib. V and J are TRBV7-9 and TRBJ2-3, with TRBD2 as a possible D gene (5 bases). CDR3 sequence: CAIMTDFSTDTQYF. The DNA of the CDR3 is TGTGCCATAATGACGGACTTCAGCACAGATACGCAGTATTTT.